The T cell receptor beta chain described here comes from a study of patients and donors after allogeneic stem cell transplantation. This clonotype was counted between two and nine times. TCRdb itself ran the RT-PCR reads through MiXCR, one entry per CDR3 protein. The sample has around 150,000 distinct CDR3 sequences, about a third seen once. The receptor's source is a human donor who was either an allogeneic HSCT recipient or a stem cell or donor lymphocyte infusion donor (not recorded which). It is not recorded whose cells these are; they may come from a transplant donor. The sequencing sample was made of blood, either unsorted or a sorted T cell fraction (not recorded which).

The CDR3: CASSFLGDNEQFF. CDR3 nucleotide sequence: TGTGCCAGCAGTTTCTTGGGAGACAATGAGCAGTTCTTC. This chain connects TRBV12-3 or TRBV12-4 to TRBJ2-1; D may be TRBD2 (5 bases). Trimming pared 3 bases from V and 5 bases from J, leaving 8 bases between. The CDR3 sequence is 13 residues long.